The 19 T cell receptor beta chains listed next were all sequenced from one sample in a study of T cells in Graves' hyperthyroidism and ophthalmopathy (dated by TCRdb to the late 2010s). Libraries were made using multiplex PCR. Reads for this sample came from an Illumina HiSeq 2000. TCR beta CDR3 regions were amplified from RNA transcripts. The TCR CDR3 was subjected to a first round of RT-PCR using the HTBI primer set and the Qiagen OneStep RT-PCR kit. TCRdb handled the public reads itself, with Q25 trimming in fastp and clone calling in MiXCR, and kept productive beta chains. One record per CDR3 amino acid sequence lists the most common genes and DNA. Counted in this sample were roughly 500,000 distinct CDR3 sequences; approximately 16% of them appeared once. Approximately 32% of the sample is taken by the ten largest. The sample comprised blood. The receptors come from a woman between 25 and 40 years old with Graves' ophthalmopathy.

This clonotype was counted only a few times. V and J are TRBV4-2 and TRBJ2-2; D unresolved. In germline, CDR1 is LGHNA, CDR2 YNFKEQ. There are 16 residues in the CDR3. Deletions cut 3 bases from V and 0 bases from J, with 11 bases between. The CDR3 region has the DNA TGTGCCAGCAGCCATTACGGAGATACGAACACCGGGGAGCTGTTTTTT. Translated: CASSHYGDTNTGELFF.

This clonotype was recorded at least ten times. The chain couples TRBV7-8 to TRBJ1-2; possibly TRBD1 for D (5 bases). The V end was cut by 2 bases, the J end by 7 bases, with 17 bases between. The germline CDR1 and CDR2 sequences are SGHVS and FQNEAQ. The CDR3 has 15 amino acids. CDR3 sequence reads: CASSLSPRPGTGYTF. The CDR3 region has the DNA TGTGCCAGCAGCTTATCCCCCCGGCCAGGGACTGGCTACACCTTC.

V gene TRBV18 combines with J gene TRBJ1-1; D is uncertain. The V gene lost 4 bases and the J gene lost 6 bases, with 12 bases spanning the gap. CDR1 KGHSH and CDR2 LQKENI come from the germline V gene. This CDR3 comprises 13 residues. This CDR3 is CASSLVAEAEAFF. The DNA for the CDR3 is TGTGCCAGCTCACTGGTGGCCGAGGCTGAAGCTTTCTTT.

This clonotype has ten or more counts. The chain combines TRBV7-2 with TRBJ2-7; no reliable D call. The CDR3 runs to 12 residues. Germline V gene sequence: CDR1 SGHTA, CDR2 FQGNSA. V lost 6 bases and J 4 bases, leaving 10 bases between the germline ends. The CDR3 coding sequence is TGTGCCAGCAGTCACACGGTATACGAGCAGTACTTC. Translated: CASSHTVYEQYF.

This clonotype was observed many times. V and J are TRBV11-2 and TRBJ1-5, with 9 bases lining up with TRBD1. Per germline, CDR1 SGHAT and CDR2 FQNNGV. The CDR3 has 15 residues. J gave up 4 bases and V 0 bases, and 1 base lay outside the gene matches. CDR3 bases: TGTGCCAGCAGCTTAGAACAGGGGGCGAATCAGCCCCAGCATTTT. This gives the protein CASSLEQGANQPQHF.

This clonotype was observed a handful of times. Mismatch with germline at one junction end may stem from a read error. The CDR3 sequence: CSVEGDSHTDTQYF. For the CDR3, the DNA is TGCAGCGTAGAAGGGGACAGCCACACAGATACGCAGTATTTT. This chain joins TRBV29-1 and TRBJ2-3; 7 bases align to TRBD1. The CDR3 spans 14 residues. Germline-derived CDR1 and CDR2 are SQVTM and ANQGSEA.

In this sample, this clonotype turned up many times. The rearrangement links TRBV11-2 to TRBJ2-1; 10 bases are shared with TRBD2. Germline V gene data show CDR1 as SGHAT and CDR2 as FQNNGV. The CDR3 spans 14 residues. V gave up 4 bases and J gave up 6 bases; unmatched junction bases: 3. In DNA form, the CDR3 reads TGTGCCAGCAGCTCGGGACTAGCGCCCAATGAGCAGTTCTTC. As protein: CASSSGLAPNEQFF. Together with reference TRBV11-2 and TRBJ2-1, the CDR3 gives the full variable domain: EAGVAQSPRYKIIEKRQSVAFWCNPISGHATLYWYQQILGQGPKLLIQFQNNGVVDDSQLPKDRFSAERLKGVDSTLKIQPAKLEDSAVYLCASSSGLAPNEQFFGPGTRLTVL.

As regards this clonotype: A read error may account for a junction end that differs from germline. This rearrangement joins TRBV30 to TRBJ2-7; D is perhaps TRBD1 (5 bases). Germline CDR1 is GTSNPN and CDR2 is SVGIG (reference sequence). The CDR3 covers 14 residues. As DNA, the CDR3 is TGTGCCCGGAGTGTGACAGCCAACTCCTACGAGCAGTACTTC. This translates into CARSVTANSYEQYF.

This clonotype was observed at least ten times. The rearrangement joins TRBV28 to TRBJ1-3; D unresolved. In germline, CDR1 is MDHEN, CDR2 SYDVKM. V was shortened by 5 bases and J by 4 bases, with 15 bases between the two germline ends. There are 15 residues in the CDR3. CDR3 loop: CASSPPNGRGNTIYF. As DNA, the CDR3 is TGTGCCAGCAGTCCCCCGAACGGACGGGGAAACACCATATATTTT. Variable domain in full (rest from reference TRBV28 and TRBJ1-3): DVKVTQSSRYLVKRTGEKVFLECVQDMDHENMFWYRQDPGLGLRLIYFSYDVKMKEKGDIPEGYSVSREKKERFSLILESASTNQTSMYLCASSPPNGRGNTIYFGEGSWLTVV.

This clonotype was detected ten times or more. The chain links TRBV6-6 to TRBJ1-4; TRBD1 is a possible D gene (5 bases). CDR1 is MNHNY, CDR2 SVGAGI, per germline (reference sequence). V was cut by 0 bases and J by 7 bases, with 12 bases left in between. This CDR3 has 15 amino acids. The CDR3 reads CASSYSNRLTEKLFF. The CDR3 DNA sequence: TGTGCCAGCAGTTACTCGAACAGGCTTACTGAAAAACTGTTTTTT.

CDR3 coding DNA: TGTGCCAGCAGCTTACCCGGGTTCGATGGCTACACCTTC. Translating gives CASSLPGFDGYTF. V is TRBV7-3 and J is TRBJ1-2; no firm D call. The germline CDR1 and CDR2 sequences are SGHTA and FQGTGA. Trimming shortened V by 2 bases and J by 6 bases, and 10 bases separated the two germline ends. CDR3 length: 13 amino acids. Together with reference TRBV7-3 and TRBJ1-2, the CDR3 gives the full variable domain: GAGVSQTPSNKVTEKGKYVELRCDPISGHTALYWYRQSLGQGPEFLIYFQGTGAADDSGLPNDRFFAVRPEGSVSTLKIQRTERGDSAVYLCASSLPGFDGYTFGSGTRLTVV.

Remarks on this clonotype: One base away lies a much larger clone, so this may be a sequencing read error. The chain has TRBV20-1 and TRBJ1-5; no clear D gene. Germline V gene sequence: CDR1 DFQATT, CDR2 SNEGSKA (reference sequence). The CDR3 spans 14 residues. V lost 4 bases, J lost 3 bases, and 13 bases lay in between. CDR3 nucleotide sequence: TGCAGTGCTAAAGAAAAGGGTCCCAATCAGCCCCAGCATTTT. Protein sequence: CSAKEKGPNQPQHF.

Turning to this clonotype: Relative to the germline gene, one junction end is altered; a read error may explain this. The chain recombines TRBV13 with TRBJ2-3; unclear D gene. Germline values: CDR1 PRHDT, CDR2 FYEKMQ (reference sequence). The CDR3 spans 11 residues. The CDR3 loop reads CAGSLGDTQYF. The CDR3 region has the DNA TGTGCCGGCAGTCTAGGAGATACGCAGTATTTT.

This clonotype was seen only a few times. A much larger clone is a single base away; this may be a read error. This rearrangement joins TRBV28 to TRBJ1-5; maybe TRBD1 (5 bases). The germline V gene encodes CDR1 MDHEN and CDR2 SYDVKM. Trimming took 5 bases from V and 3 from J, leaving 20 bases between them. The length of the CDR3 is 17 residues. CDR3 bases: TGTGCCAGCAGTCCAGGACTTGGACAAAATTCCAATCAGCCCCAGCATTTT. Its translation is CASSPGLGQNSNQPQHF.

This clonotype has ten or more counts. The chain joins TRBV5-1 to TRBJ2-7; TRBD2 is a possible D gene (7 bases). The germline V gene encodes CDR1 SGHRS and CDR2 YFSETQ. The CDR3 has 14 amino acids. Deletions cut 6 bases from V and 6 bases from J, with 19 bases between. The CDR3 DNA follows: TGCGCCAGCAAGGGGGGGGCGCGTACCCTCGAGCAGTACTTC. This translates into CASKGGARTLEQYF.

V usage is TRBV20-1 and J usage is TRBJ2-1; 10 nucleotides agree with TRBD2. V shed 5 bases and J 7 bases; nucleotides not matched to a gene: 8. The CDR3 spans 14 residues. CDR1 and CDR2 (germline): DFQATT, SNEGSKA (reference sequence). In DNA form, the CDR3 reads TGCAGTGCTTCAGCGGGAGGGCCGCGGAATGAGCAGTTCTTC. It translates to CSASAGGPRNEQFF.

The chain recombines TRBV6-1 with TRBJ2-3; D might be TRBD1 or TRBD2, each matching 5 bases. CDR1 MNHNS and CDR2 SASEGT come from the germline V gene. The CDR3 has 13 residues. The ends were cut back, 7 bases at V and 2 bases at J, with 10 bases in the middle. Written as DNA, the CDR3 is TGTGCCAGCACCCCTGGGACCACAGATACGCAGTATTTT. Amino acid sequence: CASTPGTTDTQYF.

On this clonotype: This sequence may be a read error, since a much larger clone differs from it by one base. The V and J genes are TRBV7-2 and TRBJ1-2; TRBD1 matches at 8 bases. CDR3 length: 14 residues. CDR1 and CDR2 (germline): SGHTA, FQGNSA. V was pared by 2 bases and J by 6 bases, with 5 bases of the junction left unmatched. CDR3 in DNA: TGTACCAGCAGCTTATTCGGACAGGGAAATGGCTACACCTTC. Translation gives CTSSLFGQGNGYTF.

The chain recombines TRBV24-1 with TRBJ2-1, with 8 bases fitting TRBD1. With V trimmed by 4 bases and J by 0 bases, 4 bases remained unmatched. This CDR3 has 16 amino acids. Per germline, CDR1 KGHDR and CDR2 SFDVKD. The CDR3 region has the DNA TGTGCCACCAGTGACAATACAGGGGGCTCCTACAATGAGCAGTTCTTC. Translated, it gives CATSDNTGGSYNEQFF.